Described below is a single T cell receptor (beta chain) sequence and its context. Original processing notes: Estimated nucleated cell counts came from reference gene primer amplification. Measured with immunoSEQ multiplex PCR; TCRdb has only the in-frame clones, and not every one. V and J calls and clone size come straight from that table; D and trimming were deduced from the DNA. The sample consists of approximately 110,000 clones, around 89% of them appearing once. This sample was included in a study of blood T cell repertoires in COVID-19. Study at large: Acute and convalescent COVID-19 specimens originated in the United States, Italy and Spain. PBMCs, B-cell-depleted T cells, or T cells were the source of the cDNA or gDNA that made up the material.

This CDR3 is built from 14 residues. The germline CDR1 and CDR2 sequences are SNHLY and FYNNEI. The junction had 7 bases not matched to a gene; V was cut back by 6 bases and J by 3 bases. The chain combines TRBV2 with TRBJ2-7; 8 bases map to TRBD1. Material for sequencing was peripheral blood. This clonotype was sampled from a woman aged 80 or over with acute or convalescent COVID-19. The CDR3 coding sequence is TGTGCCAGCAGACGGGACAGGCCGGACTACGAGCAGTACTTC. Protein product: CASRRDRPDYEQYF. Full variable domain (outside the CDR3, taken from reference TRBV2 and TRBJ2-7): EPEVTQTPSHQVTQMGQEVILRCVPISNHLYFYWYRQILGQKVEFLVSFYNNEISEKSEIFDDQFSVERPDGSNFTLKIRSTKLEDSAMYFCASRRDRPDYEQYFGPGTRLTVT.